Presented here are 7 T cell receptor beta chains from one specimen sequenced in a study of shared clonotypes between healthy human individuals. The method was immunoSEQ multiplex PCR; TCRdb's version includes in-frame clones alone and lacks a portion of them. Of roughly 590,000 clones in the sample, roughly 95% were seen once. Cells designated naive CD8 were CD45RO-negative and were positively selected for CCR7, with terminally differentiated effector memory CD45RA+ cells excluded. The specimen was naive CD8+ T cells sorted from blood. Receptors were obtained from a woman aged 25 to 39 in good health.

V gene TRBV25-1 combines with J gene TRBJ1-1; D remains unclear. This CDR3 region has 13 residues. V lost 2 bases and J lost 2, with 6 bases in between. In germline, CDR1 is MGHDK, CDR2 SYGVNS. In nucleotides, the CDR3 is TGTGCCAGCAGTGAACTGAGAAACACTGAAGCTTTCTTT. Translating gives CASSELRNTEAFF.

The chain combines TRBV5-6 with TRBJ1-1; D is possibly TRBD1 (5 bases). With 2 bases removed from V and 1 base from J, the gap between germline ends came to 9 bases. The CDR3 loop spans 14 amino acids. Germline loops: CDR1 SGHDT, CDR2 YYEEEE. The CDR3 coding sequence is TGTGCCAGCAGCTTAGATACAGGGAACACTGAAGCTTTCTTT. Translated, it gives CASSLDTGNTEAFF.

CDR3 nucleotides: TGTGCCAGCAGCGTAGAGGGGACAGGTAATGAAAAACTGTTTTTT. This codes for CASSVEGTGNEKLFF. V is TRBV9 and J is TRBJ1-4, with 8 bases matching TRBD1. Germline V CDR1 and CDR2: SGDLS, YYNGEE. V lost 0 bases and J lost 4; bases outside the gene matches: 2. CDR3 size: 15 residues. Filled out from reference TRBV9 and TRBJ1-4, the complete variable domain reads DSGVTQTPKHLITATGQRVTLRCSPRSGDLSVYWYQQSLDQGLQFLIQYYNGEERAKGNILERFSAQQFPDLHSELNLSSLELGDSALYFCASSVEGTGNEKLFFGSGTQLSVL.

For this clone: The same CDR3 can be traced to other DNA sequences in this sample. This chain joins TRBV9 and TRBJ2-3; D not certain. Trimming removed 0 bases at V and 0 bases at J, with 5 bases between. In germline, CDR1 is SGDLS, CDR2 YYNGEE. The CDR3 covers 14 residues. The DNA for the CDR3 is TGTGCCAGCAGCGTAGTTCGGAGCACAGATACGCAGTATTTT. Residues: CASSVVRSTDTQYF.

This chain links TRBV27 with TRBJ2-7; D may be TRBD2 (6 bases). The ends were cut back, 9 bases at V and 3 bases at J, with 12 bases in the middle. The germline CDR1 and CDR2 sequences are MNHEY and SMNVEV (reference sequence). This CDR3 has 12 residues. The CDR3 nucleotides read TGTGCCAGTGGGGGGTTCTACTACGAGCAGTACTTC. Encoded protein: CASGGFYYEQYF.

The chain has TRBV4-1 and TRBJ2-2; tentatively, D is TRBD2 (6 bases). CDR3 size: 16 residues. The germline CDR1 and CDR2 sequences are MGHRA and YSYEKL. The V and J ends lost 4 bases and 4 bases respectively, with 16 bases between them. The CDR3 region has the DNA TGCGCCAGCAGCCTCGGCCCCGGGACTTTCACCGGGGAGCTGTTTTTT. This sequence encodes CASSLGPGTFTGELFF.

Here the CDR3 reads CASSPQGGETQYF. CDR3 nucleotide sequence: TGTGCCAGCAGTCCACAGGGCGGAGAGACCCAGTACTTC. The chain combines TRBV27 with TRBJ2-5; D perhaps matches TRBD1 (6 bases). V lost 5 bases and J 4 bases, leaving 11 bases between the germline ends. The germline V gene has CDR1 MNHEY and CDR2 SMNVEV (reference sequence). The CDR3 contains 13 residues.